The following is a TCR beta chain sequence with its context. Its antigen is as yet unknown. The data derive from a study of T cells after yellow fever vaccination. Overall study findings and caveats: Any FACS-sorted repertoire could hold abundant clonotypes that contaminate it from the bulk population.

Germline CDR1 and CDR2: GTSNPN and SVGIG (reference sequence). The length of the CDR3 is 14 residues. Trimming pared 5 bases from V and 6 bases from J, leaving 16 bases between. Via MiXCR, TCRdb re-called the 5' RACE reads, giving one row per CDR3 protein. Counted here are around 600,000 distinct CDR3 sequences, approximately 13% occurring once; the ten biggest clones make up under 15%. The sequence was collected from a man younger than 45 who received the YFV17D yellow fever vaccine. The starting material was PBMCs, obtained on the day of the yellow fever booster vaccination. The chain couples TRBV30 to TRBJ2-2, with D perhaps TRBD2 (6 bases). CDR3 sequence reads: CAWSTRRIAGELFF. CDR3 DNA sequence: TGTGCCTGGTCGACTAGGAGGATCGCCGGGGAGCTGTTTTTT.